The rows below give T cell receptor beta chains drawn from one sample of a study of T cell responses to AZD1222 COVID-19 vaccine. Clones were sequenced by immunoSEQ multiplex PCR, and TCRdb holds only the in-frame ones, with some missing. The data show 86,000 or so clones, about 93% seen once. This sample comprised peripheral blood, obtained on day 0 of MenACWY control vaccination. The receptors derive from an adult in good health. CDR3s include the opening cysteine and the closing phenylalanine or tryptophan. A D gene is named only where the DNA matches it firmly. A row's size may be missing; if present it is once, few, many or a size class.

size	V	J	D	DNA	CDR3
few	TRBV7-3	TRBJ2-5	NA	TGTGCCAGCAGCTCCTCCTCGGGGGCCGGGAGAGAGACCCAGTACTTC	CASSSSSGAGRETQYF
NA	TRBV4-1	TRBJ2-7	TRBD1	TGCGCCAGCAGCCAAAATTCGGGGACAGAGAACGAGCAGTACTTC	CASSQNSGTENEQYF
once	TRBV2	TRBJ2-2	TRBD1	TGTGCCAGCAGAATTCCTCGGGACAGGGACACCGGGGAGCTGTTTTTT	CASRIPRDRDTGELFF
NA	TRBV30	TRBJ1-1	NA	TGTGCCTGGAGTGTAAGCCTCATGAACACTGAAGCTTTCTTT	CAWSVSLMNTEAFF
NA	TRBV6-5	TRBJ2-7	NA	TGTGCCGCCGGACCCTACCAAGGTACCTACGAGCAGTACTTC	CAAGPYQGTYEQYF
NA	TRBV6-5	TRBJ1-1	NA	TGTGCCAGCAGTTACGCCGGACAGCCGAACACTGAAGCTTTCTTT	CASSYAGQPNTEAFF
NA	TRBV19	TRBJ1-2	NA	TGTGCCAGTAGTCCGGACATCCGACAGACAGGCTACACCTTC	CASSPDIRQTGYTF
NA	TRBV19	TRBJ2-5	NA	TGTGCCAGTAGTTTCCTTCCGACATCTCAAGAGACCCAGTACTTC	CASSFLPTSQETQYF
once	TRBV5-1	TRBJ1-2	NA	TGCGCCAGCAGCCCGAGGCCTAACTATGGCTACACCTTC	CASSPRPNYGYTF
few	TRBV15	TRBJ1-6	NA	TGTGCCACCAGCAGCCGTCTGACTGGGGATTCACCCCTCCACTTT	CATSSRLTGDSPLHF
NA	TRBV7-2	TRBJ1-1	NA	TGTGCCAGCAGCTTAGAACGCAGGGGTGAAGCTTTCTTT	CASSLERRGEAFF
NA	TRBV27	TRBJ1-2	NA	TGTGCCAGCACATCCCTCCGAGATCGTTATGGCTACACCTTC	CASTSLRDRYGYTF
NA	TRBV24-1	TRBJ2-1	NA	NA	CATSVPGPLYNEQFF
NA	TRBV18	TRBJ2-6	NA	TGTGCCAGCTCACCCGCGGCCAACGTCCTGACTTTC	CASSPAANVLTF
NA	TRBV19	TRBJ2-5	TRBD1	TGTGCCAGTAGTAGGCGGGACAGGGGGATCCCCCAAGAGACCCAGTACTTC	CASSRRDRGIPQETQYF
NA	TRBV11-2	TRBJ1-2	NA	TGTGCCAGCAGCTTAGATTCCCCGGGCTATGGCTACACCTTC	CASSLDSPGYGYTF
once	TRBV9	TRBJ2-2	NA	TGTGCCAGCAGCGTAGAACTAGTCAGGACCGGGGAGCTGTTTTTT	CASSVELVRTGELFF
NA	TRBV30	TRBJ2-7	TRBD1	TGTGCCTGGGGCCTGGGACAGAACCTAGAGCAGTACTTC	CAWGLGQNLEQYF
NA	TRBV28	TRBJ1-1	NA	TGTGCCAGCACGGACGAGGCTGTGAACACTGAAGCTTTCTTT	CASTDEAVNTEAFF
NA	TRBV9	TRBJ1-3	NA	TGTGCCAGCAGCGTAGCCACAGGGGGAAACACCATATATTTT	CASSVATGGNTIYF
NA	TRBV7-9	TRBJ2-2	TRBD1	TGTGCCAGCAGCTCCTGGACAGGGGGGACCGGGGAGCTGTTTTTT	CASSSWTGGTGELFF
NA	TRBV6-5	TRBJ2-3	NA	TGTGCCAGCAGTTACATGGCAGATACGCAGTATTTT	CASSYMADTQYF
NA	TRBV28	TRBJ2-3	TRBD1	TGTGCCAGCAGCCCGCTGGGACAGGGAGTTGCGGATACGCAGTATTTT	CASSPLGQGVADTQYF
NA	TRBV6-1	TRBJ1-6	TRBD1	TGTGCCAGCAGTGAGACAGGGACAACTAATTCACCCCTCCACTTT	CASSETGTTNSPLHF
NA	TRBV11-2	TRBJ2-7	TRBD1	TGTGCCAGCAGCCTGGGACAGACCTACGAGCAGTACTTC	CASSLGQTYEQYF
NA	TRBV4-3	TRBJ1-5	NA	TGCGCCAGCAGCCAAGAACGGGTTTTAGCCGGTCAGCCCCAGCATTTT	CASSQERVLAGQPQHF
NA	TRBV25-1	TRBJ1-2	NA	TGTGCCAGCAGTGAGGCGGGGTATGGCTACACCTTC	CASSEAGYGYTF
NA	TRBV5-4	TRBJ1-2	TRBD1	TGTGCCAGCAGCTTAAAGGGGGCGCTGGGTTATGGCTACACCTTC	CASSLKGALGYGYTF
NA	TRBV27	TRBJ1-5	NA	TGTGCCAGCAAATCCGACAGCCGCAATCAGCCCCAGCATTTT	CASKSDSRNQPQHF
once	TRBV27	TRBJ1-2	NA	TGTGCCAGCAGTTTATCGGACAGAAATAACTATGGCTACACCTTC	CASSLSDRNNYGYTF
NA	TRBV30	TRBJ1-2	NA	TGTGCCTGGAAGGAACAGAAGTATGGCTACACCTTC	CAWKEQKYGYTF
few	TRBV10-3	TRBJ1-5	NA	TGTGCCATCACCGGGGGTGAGGGGCAGCCCCAGCATTTT	CAITGGEGQPQHF
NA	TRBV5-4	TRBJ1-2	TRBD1	TGTGCCAGCAGCTTTCCGAAGAAACAGGGGAGAATCTATGGCTACACCTTC	CASSFPKKQGRIYGYTF
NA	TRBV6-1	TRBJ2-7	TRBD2	TGTGCCAGCAGTGAACCGGCTAGCGGGAGGGCCGCCGAGCAGTACTTC	CASSEPASGRAAEQYF
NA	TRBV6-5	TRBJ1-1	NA	TGTGCCAGCAGTCAGATGGGCACTGAAGCTTTCTTT	CASSQMGTEAFF
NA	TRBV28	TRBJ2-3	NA	TGTGCCAGCAGTGTGGTCCGGGGTGGCACAGATACGCAGTATTTT	CASSVVRGGTDTQYF
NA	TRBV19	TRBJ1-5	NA	TGTGCCAGTAGTATGTCCACGTATAGCAATCAGCCCCAGCATTTT	CASSMSTYSNQPQHF
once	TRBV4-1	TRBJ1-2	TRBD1	TGCGCCAGCAGCCAAGCCGGGACAGGGTATGGCTACACCTTC	CASSQAGTGYGYTF
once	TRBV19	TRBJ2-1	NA	TGTGCCACTCAAGGGTACAATGAGCAGTTCTTC	CATQGYNEQFF
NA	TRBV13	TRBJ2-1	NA	TGTGCCAGCAGCTTAGGGGGCGTTCGGAATGAGCAGTTCTTC	CASSLGGVRNEQFF
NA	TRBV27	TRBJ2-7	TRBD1	TGTGCCACGAGCTCGACAGGGGATCTGTACGAGCAGTACTTC	CATSSTGDLYEQYF
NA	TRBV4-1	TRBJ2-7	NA	TGCGCCAGCAGCCAAGGCATGTCCCGCTACGAGCAGTACTTC	CASSQGMSRYEQYF
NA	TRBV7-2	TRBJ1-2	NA	TGTGCCAGCAGCGTTGAGGAGGGGACCCATGGCTACACCTTC	CASSVEEGTHGYTF
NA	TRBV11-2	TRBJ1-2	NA	TGTGCCAGCAGCTTAGGGGGGCTGGGCTACACCTTC	CASSLGGLGYTF
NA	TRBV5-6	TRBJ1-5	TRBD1	TGTGCCAGCAGCCTAATGACAGGGATCGGTGTTCAGCCCCAGCATTTT	CASSLMTGIGVQPQHF
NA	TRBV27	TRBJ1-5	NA	TGTGCCAGCGCTTGGGGGTACAATCAGCCCCAGCATTTT	CASAWGYNQPQHF
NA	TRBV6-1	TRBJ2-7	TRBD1	TGTGCCAGCAGTGAAGCCCCCGCAGGGGGCGCATACGAGCAGTACTTC	CASSEAPAGGAYEQYF